A single sample is the source of the 15 T cell receptor beta chains below, sequenced in a study of blood T cells in healthy people across ages. Primed by a sample-barcoded 5' primer and a J-beta primer mix, a second PCR proceeded for 7 to 11 cycles. TCRdb analysed the 5' RACE reads with MiXCR anew, one entry per CDR3 protein. Among roughly 1,700,000 distinct CDR3 sequences listed, 28% were seen once. Input material: blood. All receptors come from a young woman in good health.

This clonotype was seen only a few times. The chain joins TRBV7-8 to TRBJ2-2, with unresolved D. The CDR3 has 14 residues. Germline values: CDR1 SGHVS, CDR2 FQNEAQ. V lost 8 bases and J lost 5, with 15 bases in between. The CDR3 DNA follows: TGTGCCAGCGCATTGCAACCCGGGACCGGGGAGCTGTTTTTT. Its protein product is CASALQPGTGELFF.

This clonotype has just a few counts. The genes are TRBV12-3 or TRBV12-4 and TRBJ2-1, with D possibly called TRBD1 or TRBD2 (5 bases each). This CDR3 contains 19 residues. V was shortened by 6 bases and J by 10 bases, with 34 bases between the two germline ends. CDR3 nucleotides: TGTGCCAGCAGGGAAATCGGCGGCCGCGCAAACGGGGCTAATCCCGAGCAGTTCTTC. It specifies CASREIGGRANGANPEQFF.

The rearrangement links TRBV12-3 or TRBV12-4 to TRBJ2-5; 7 positions match TRBD1. V was clipped by 0 bases and J by 2 bases; unmatched bases: 3. The CDR3 covers 15 residues. CDR3 loop: CASSLATGLQETQYF. The DNA of the CDR3 is TGTGCCAGCAGTTTAGCGACAGGGTTGCAAGAGACCCAGTACTTC.

The chain uses TRBV6-5 and TRBJ1-1, with D maybe TRBD1 (5 bases). Per germline, CDR1 MNHEY and CDR2 SVGAGI. V lost 2 bases to trimming and J lost 0 bases, with 10 bases between them. The CDR3 contains 15 residues. Here the CDR3 DNA reads TGTGCCAGCAGTTACATGGGACCGTTGAACACTGAAGCTTTCTTT. Its translation: CASSYMGPLNTEAFF.

The chain carries TRBV7-2 and TRBJ2-1; D gene ambiguous. CDR3 length equals 12 residues. V was shortened by 4 bases and J by 10 bases, with 11 bases between the two germline ends. Germline CDR1 reads SGHTA; CDR2 reads FQGNSA. CDR3 DNA sequence: TGTGCCAGCAGCTCAGAGATCGGGGAGCAGTTCTTC. Translation: CASSSEIGEQFF.

This clonotype was found many times. The chain links TRBV7-9 to TRBJ2-6; TRBD1 matches at 7 bases. The ends lost 7 bases at V and 0 bases at J; junction bases unmatched: 6. This CDR3 is built from 16 residues. Looked up from germline, CDR1 is SEHNR and CDR2 is FQNEAQ (reference sequence). The DNA for the CDR3 is TGTGCCAGCACCGGACAGGCGGACTCTGGGGCCAACGTCCTGACTTTC. Amino acids: CASTGQADSGANVLTF.

The chain combines TRBV6-2 or TRBV6-3 with TRBJ1-5; tentatively, D is TRBD1 (5 bases). The germline V and J ends were trimmed by 6 bases and 4 bases, with 13 bases remaining between them. This CDR3 region has 14 residues. Germline V gene lookup returns CDR1 MNHEY and CDR2 SVGEGT. This CDR3 is CASSPFEGNQPQHF. CDR3 nucleotides: TGTGCCAGCAGCCCGTTTGAGGGGAATCAGCCCCAGCATTTT.

This clonotype was found many times. V is TRBV6-6 and J is TRBJ1-5; D perhaps matches TRBD1 (6 bases). Germline loops: CDR1 MNHNY, CDR2 SVGAGI (reference sequence). Between the trimmed V and J ends, which lost 10 bases and 9 bases, there was a span of 25 bases. This CDR3 has 15 residues. CDR3 amino acids: CATSGGQTSSWPQHF. The DNA for the CDR3 is TGTGCCACTTCGGGGGGGCAGACATCATCTTGGCCCCAGCATTTT.

With regard to this clonotype: With a much larger clone just one base away, this may be a read error. The chain uses TRBV29-1 and TRBJ2-7; 8 nucleotides align to TRBD2. The germline V gene has CDR1 SQVTM and CDR2 ANQGSEA. The CDR3 length is 17 residues. This CDR3 reads CNVAPQEAGTRPVEQYF. CDR3 in DNA: TGCAACGTTGCTCCACAGGAAGCCGGGACTAGACCCGTCGAGCAGTACTTC.

This chain links TRBV6-5 with TRBJ2-7; D gene unclear. Germline V gives CDR1 MNHEY, CDR2 SVGAGI. V gave up 5 bases and J gave up 3 bases, with 14 bases separating them. The CDR3 totals 14 residues. CDR3 DNA: TGTGCCAGCAGTCACATCCAAATTGGCTACGAGCAGTACTTC. It encodes CASSHIQIGYEQYF.

The table lists this clonotype with a few counts. This chain links TRBV7-9 with TRBJ2-1; 8 nucleotides line up with TRBD1. Germline CDR1 is SEHNR and CDR2 is FQNEAQ (reference sequence). Unmatched junction bases numbered 9, after V lost 5 bases and J lost 6 bases. This CDR3 contains 15 residues. DNA for the CDR3: TGTGCCAGCAGCCCCGGGACAGGTGGGCCCAATGAGCAGTTCTTC. It encodes CASSPGTGGPNEQFF.

The chain is built from TRBV2 and TRBJ2-7, with 10 bases fitting TRBD1. There are 16 residues in the CDR3. Trimming removed 6 bases from V and 4 bases from J; junction bases left unmatched: 12. Germline loops: CDR1 SNHLY, CDR2 FYNNEI. CDR3: CASSSRSGTGAYEQYF. For the CDR3, the DNA is TGTGCCAGCAGCTCTAGATCCGGGACAGGGGCATACGAGCAGTACTTC.

This chain connects TRBV5-1 to TRBJ2-5; weak D call: TRBD1 (6 bases). Between the trimmed V and J ends, which lost 4 bases and 4 bases, there was a span of 14 bases. The CDR3 loop spans 14 amino acids. From germline, CDR1 is SGHRS and CDR2 YFSETQ. For the CDR3, the DNA is TGCGCCAGCAGCGGGGGCAGGGTCGGAGAGACCCAGTACTTC. Its translation is CASSGGRVGETQYF. Variable domain in full (rest from reference TRBV5-1 and TRBJ2-5): KAGVTQTPRYLIKTRGQQVTLSCSPISGHRSVSWYQQTPGQGLQFLFEYFSETQRNKGNFPGRFSGRQFSNSRSEMNVSTLELGDSALYLCASSGGRVGETQYFGPGTRLLVL.

Comments on this clonotype: A read error may account for a junction end that differs from germline. The V call is TRBV11-2, the J call TRBJ2-2; 8 nucleotides line up with TRBD2. In germline, CDR1 is SGHAT, CDR2 FQNNGV. This CDR3 comprises 15 residues. Here the CDR3 reads CASSFRGGFSGEPFF. For the CDR3, the DNA is TGTGCCAGCAGCTTCCGGGGGGGGTTCTCCGGGGAGCCGTTTTTT.

As for this clonotype: This may come from a read error, since a much larger clone is one base off. The rearrangement joins TRBV10-1 to TRBJ2-5; D may be TRBD1 (6 bases). CDR1 WNHNN and CDR2 SYGVQD come from the germline V gene (reference sequence). The CDR3 consists of 13 residues. The V and J ends lost 8 bases and 3 bases respectively, with 13 bases between them. In DNA form, the CDR3 reads TGCGCCAGCGCCACGGACAGAGAAGAGACCCAGTACTTC. The encoded protein is CASATDREETQYF.